This T cell receptor beta chain was documented in a study of neurological immune-mediated disorders. The CDR3 is made up of 14 amino acids. The V gene lost 2 bases and the J gene lost 3 bases, with 10 bases spanning the gap. CDR1 and CDR2 (germline): SEHNR, FQNEAQ (reference sequence). The cDNA was synthesized by means of template-switch 5'RACE, which was carried out with 10-nucleotide random UMIs. From 15-18 subjects, each sequencing run yielded over 180 million TCR-beta sequences. TCRdb re-called the 5' RACE reads with MiXCR, one entry per CDR3 protein. The repertoire has more than 45,000 distinct CDR3 sequences, roughly 2.5% of them found once; the top ten carry around 3%. This clonotype is classed as medium-sized.

The source is a man in his forties or fifties with multiple sclerosis. The sequencing input was PBMCs. V is TRBV7-9 and J is TRBJ1-1; D gene unclear. The CDR3 reads CASSLLAADTEAFF. CDR3 DNA: TGTGCCAGCAGCTTACTGGCAGCGGACACTGAAGCTTTCTTT.